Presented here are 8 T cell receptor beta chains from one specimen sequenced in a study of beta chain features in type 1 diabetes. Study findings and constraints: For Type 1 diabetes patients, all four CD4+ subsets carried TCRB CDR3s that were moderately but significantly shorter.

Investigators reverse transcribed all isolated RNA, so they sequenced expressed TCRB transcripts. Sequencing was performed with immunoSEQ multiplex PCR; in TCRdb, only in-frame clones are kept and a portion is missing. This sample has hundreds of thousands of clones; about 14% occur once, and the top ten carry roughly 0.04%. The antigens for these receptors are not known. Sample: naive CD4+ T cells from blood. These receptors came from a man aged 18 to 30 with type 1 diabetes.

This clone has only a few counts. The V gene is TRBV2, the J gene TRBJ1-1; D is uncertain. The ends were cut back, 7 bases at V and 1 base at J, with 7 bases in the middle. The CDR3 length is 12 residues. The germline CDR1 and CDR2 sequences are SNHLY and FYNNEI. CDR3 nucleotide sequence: TGTGCCAGCAATGTGGGGAACACTGAAGCTTTCTTT. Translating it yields CASNVGNTEAFF. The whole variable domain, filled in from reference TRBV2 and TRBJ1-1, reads EPEVTQTPSHQVTQMGQEVILRCVPISNHLYFYWYRQILGQKVEFLVSFYNNEISEKSEIFDDQFSVERPDGSNFTLKIRSTKLEDSAMYFCASNVGNTEAFFGQGTRLTVV.

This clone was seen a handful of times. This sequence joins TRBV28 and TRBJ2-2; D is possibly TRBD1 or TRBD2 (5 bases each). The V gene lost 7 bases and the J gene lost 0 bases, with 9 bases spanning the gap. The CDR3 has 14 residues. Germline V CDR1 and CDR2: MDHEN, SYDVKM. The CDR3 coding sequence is TGTGCCAGCACAGGGACGACGAACACCGGGGAGCTGTTTTTT. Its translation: CASTGTTNTGELFF.

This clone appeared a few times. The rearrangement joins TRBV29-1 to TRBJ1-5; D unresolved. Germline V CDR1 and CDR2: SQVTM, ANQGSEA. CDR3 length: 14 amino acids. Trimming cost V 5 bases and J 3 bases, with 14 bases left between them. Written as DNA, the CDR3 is TGCAGCGTTTCGGACCCTAACTACAATCAGCCCCAGCATTTT. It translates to CSVSDPNYNQPQHF.

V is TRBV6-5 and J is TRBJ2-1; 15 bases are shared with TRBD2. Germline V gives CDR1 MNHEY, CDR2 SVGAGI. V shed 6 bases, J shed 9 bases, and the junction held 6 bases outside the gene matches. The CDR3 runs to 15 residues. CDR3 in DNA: TGTGCCAGCAGCAGGGGACTAGCGGGGGGTGGTGAGCAGTTCTTC. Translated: CASSRGLAGGGEQFF.

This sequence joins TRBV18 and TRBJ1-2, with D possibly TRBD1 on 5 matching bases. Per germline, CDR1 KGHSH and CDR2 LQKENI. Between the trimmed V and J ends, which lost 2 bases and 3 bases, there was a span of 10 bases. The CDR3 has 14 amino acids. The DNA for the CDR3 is TGTGCCAGCTCACCATTCAGGGACGACTATGGCTACACCTTC. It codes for CASSPFRDDYGYTF.

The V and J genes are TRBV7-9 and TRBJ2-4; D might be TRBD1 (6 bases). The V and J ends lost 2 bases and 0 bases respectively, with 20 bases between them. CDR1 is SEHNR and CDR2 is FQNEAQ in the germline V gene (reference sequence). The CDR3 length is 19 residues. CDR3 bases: TGTGCCAGCAGCTTACGGCCTGTCCCAGGGGCGGGAGCCAAAAACATTCAGTACTTC. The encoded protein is CASSLRPVPGAGAKNIQYF.

The CDR3 region is CSVGLAWSGSPYNEQFF. The DNA for the CDR3 is TGCAGCGTTGGCCTGGCGTGGTCGGGCTCTCCCTACAATGAGCAGTTCTTC. The V call is TRBV29-1, the J call TRBJ2-1; D remains ambiguous. V lost 4 bases and J 2 bases, leaving 21 bases between the germline ends. This CDR3 is built from 17 residues. Looked up from germline, CDR1 is SQVTM and CDR2 is ANQGSEA.

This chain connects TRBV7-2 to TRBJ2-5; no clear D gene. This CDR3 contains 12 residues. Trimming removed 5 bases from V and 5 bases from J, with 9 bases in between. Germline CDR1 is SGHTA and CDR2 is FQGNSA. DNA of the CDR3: TGTGCCAGCAGCCACTATGACGAGACCCAGTACTTC. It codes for CASSHYDETQYF.